The rows below give T cell receptor beta chains drawn from one sample of a study of blood T cell repertoires in COVID-19. TCRdb's table, derived via immunoSEQ multiplex PCR, lists solely in-frame clones and lacks some. Found here are about 260,000 clones, 80% to 90% of them singletons; the top ten hold around a tenth. Sequencing input: peripheral blood. Source of these receptors: a woman aged 45-60 years who had recovered from COVID-19. Each CDR3 is given without its conserved first and last residue. Fields, in order: CDR3 length, J gene, V gene, CDR3 protein.

11	TRBJ2-7	TRBV19	ASRDRVTYEQY
12	TRBJ2-4	TRBV5-1	ASSGQGALDIQY
11	TRBJ1-5	TRBV12-3/TRBV12-4	ASGRGSNQPQH
14	TRBJ2-7	TRBV7-2	ASTPGSGLANYEQY
13	TRBJ2-1	TRBV6-5	ASSYPRTLNNEQF
14	TRBJ2-1	TRBV5-1	ASSPDVGGGYNEQF
14	TRBJ1-5	TRBV2	ASSAAFPGGNQPQH
13	TRBJ1-2	TRBV6-6	ASSFNPGQPYGYT
15	TRBJ2-1	TRBV5-5	ASSGSTSGLREYEQF
14	TRBJ2-1	TRBV18	ASSPRSGGAGREQF
12	TRBJ2-7	TRBV19	ASSIGTGHTEQY
11	TRBJ2-3	TRBV30	AWSPQSTDTQY
12	TRBJ1-5	TRBV28	ASSWTDSGQPQH
16	TRBJ2-1	TRBV27	ASSIWISGGARHNEQF
14	TRBJ1-2	TRBV19	ASSIHPSGFNYGYT
11	TRBJ1-1	TRBV11-3	ASSLSQNTEAF
10	TRBJ2-7	TRBV3-1/TRBV3-2	ASSLNSYEQY
11	TRBJ2-7	TRBV2	ASKLADTNEQY
14	TRBJ2-7	TRBV3-1/TRBV3-2	ASSPRTSGRTYEQY
15	TRBJ2-1	TRBV13	ASSLGLGLAVYNEQF
12	TRBJ1-2	TRBV2	ASSEPRRGHGYT
13	TRBJ1-3	TRBV10-2	ASVAPGGSGNTIY
13	TRBJ2-3	TRBV6-6	ASNEQREGLNTQY
13	TRBJ1-2	TRBV3-1/TRBV3-2	ASSQPLGTVNGYT
13	TRBJ1-5	TRBV4-2	ASSQDASGGQPQH
13	TRBJ2-3	TRBV6-5	ASSITPQGTDTQY
11	TRBJ2-3	TRBV6-5	ASKATSTDTQY
12	TRBJ1-1	TRBV28	ASSSTMGSAEAF
14	TRBJ1-2	TRBV7-2	ASTSGGAGQNYGYT
14	TRBJ2-3	TRBV4-3	ASSPRGTGGIDTQY
12	TRBJ1-5	TRBV10-3	AISEDNLNQPQH
11	TRBJ2-7	TRBV5-4	ASSLAFRGEQY
13	TRBJ2-3	TRBV5-1	ASSFKNSITDTQY
10	TRBJ2-3	TRBV28	ASSQEAYTQY
14	TRBJ2-2	TRBV9	ASSTGTSGRIGELF